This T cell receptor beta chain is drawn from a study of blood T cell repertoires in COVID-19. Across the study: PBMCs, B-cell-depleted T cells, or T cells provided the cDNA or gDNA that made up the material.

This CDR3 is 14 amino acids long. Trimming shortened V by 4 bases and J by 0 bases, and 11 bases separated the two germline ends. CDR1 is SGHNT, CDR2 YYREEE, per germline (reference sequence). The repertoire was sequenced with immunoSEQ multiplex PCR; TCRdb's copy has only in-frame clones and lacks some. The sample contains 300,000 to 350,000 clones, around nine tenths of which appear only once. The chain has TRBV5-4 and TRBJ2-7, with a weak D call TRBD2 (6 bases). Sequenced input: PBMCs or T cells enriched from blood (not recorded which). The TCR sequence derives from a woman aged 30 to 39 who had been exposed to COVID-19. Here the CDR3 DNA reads TGTGCCAGCAGCCCGACGACTAGCTCCTACGAGCAGTACTTC. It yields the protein CASSPTTSSYEQYF.